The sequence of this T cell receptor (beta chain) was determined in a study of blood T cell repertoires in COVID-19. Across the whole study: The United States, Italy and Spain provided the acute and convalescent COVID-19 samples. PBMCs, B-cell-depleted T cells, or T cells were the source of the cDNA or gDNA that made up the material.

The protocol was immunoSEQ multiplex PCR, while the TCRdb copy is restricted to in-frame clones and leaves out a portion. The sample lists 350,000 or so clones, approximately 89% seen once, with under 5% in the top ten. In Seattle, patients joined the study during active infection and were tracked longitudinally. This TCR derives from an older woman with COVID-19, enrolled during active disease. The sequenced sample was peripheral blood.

CDR3 in DNA: TGTGCCAGCAGCCGAACCCGGGACAGGGGATCGTGGGGGGCCAACGTCCTGACTTTC. This gives the protein CASSRTRDRGSWGANVLTF. The genes are TRBV3-1 (or the pseudogene TRBV3-2) and TRBJ2-6; 10 bases align to TRBD1. The CDR3 sequence is 19 residues long. Per germline, CDR1 LGHDT and CDR2 YNNKEL (reference sequence). V lost 4 bases and J lost 4; bases outside the gene matches: 13.